This T cell receptor beta chain emerged from a study of blood T cell repertoires in COVID-19. Background on the study: Spain, Italy and the United States supplied samples that represented acute and convalescent COVID-19. T cells, B-cell-depleted T cells, or PBMCs supplied cDNA or gDNA.

As handled by the study authors: By means of reference gene primer amplification, nucleated cell counts were estimated. Generated by immunoSEQ multiplex PCR, the TCRdb table keeps only in-frame clones and is missing some. V, J and clone size derive from that table, while D and trimming were established from the DNA sequence. There are some 120,000 clones in the sample; 82% occur only once, and 7.9% lies in the top ten. V dropped 4 bases and J dropped 9; count of bases not matched to a gene: 8. The germline CDR1 and CDR2 sequences are LGHDT and YNNKEL (reference sequence). The CDR3 is 16 amino acids. The material sequenced was peripheral blood. This TCR was sampled from a man aged 65-85 years with acute or convalescent COVID-19. The chain employs TRBV3-1 (or the pseudogene TRBV3-2) and TRBJ2-1, with 14 bases that match TRBD2. The CDR3 loop reads CASSRTGTSGSSEQFF. CDR3 in DNA: TGTGCCAGCAGCCGTACCGGGACTAGCGGGAGTAGTGAGCAGTTCTTC.